This T cell receptor beta chain appears in the sequencing data of a study of neoadjuvant anti-PD-1 for oral cavity cancer. Study-wide background: Non-progressing patients received a fourth nivolumab dose near day 43, then surgery on days 50-56. The study, taken as a whole, reports: Higher pretreatment Treg/Th17 ratios tracked higher pretreatment blood clonality.

CDR3 length: 15 amino acids. Regarding this clone: Antigen unknown.

Some clones are missing from TCRdb's copy, which holds only in-frame ones; the method was immunoSEQ multiplex PCR. The table shows approximately 15,000 clones, with 67% occurring only once. Source: PBMCs, taken before nivolumab (anti-PD-1) treatment. This rearrangement joins TRBV1 to TRBJ2-5; the table calls TRBD1, which could not be checked here. TRBV1 is a recognized pseudogene. The receptor was isolated from a person aged 40 to 85 with oral cavity squamous cell carcinoma. This CDR3 reads CTSSQDRGQKETQYF. Here the CDR3 DNA reads TGCACCAGCAGCCAGGACCGGGGACAGAAAGAGACCCAGTACTTC.